This T cell receptor beta chain came from a study of blood T cell repertoires in COVID-19. Study details: PBMCs, B-cell-depleted T cells, or T cells were the source of the cDNA or gDNA that made up the material.

Produced via immunoSEQ multiplex PCR; TCRdb's table is partial and in-frame only. The sample shows roughly 64,000 clones, about 70% of them seen only once. Per germline, CDR1 ENHRY and CDR2 SYGVKD. Trimming took off 4 bases at V and 1 base at J, with 8 bases between the two ends. This CDR3 has 13 residues. This clone was observed a handful of times. The clonotype comes from a human donor in a cohort sampled during active COVID-19. Sequenced material: peripheral blood. The chain recombines TRBV10-3 with TRBJ2-7, with D unclear. Written as DNA, the CDR3 is TGTGCCATCAGTGTACAGCCGTCCTACGAGCAGTACTTC. Its protein is CAISVQPSYEQYF.